What follows are 24 T cell receptor beta chains derived from one specimen sequenced in a study of shared clonotypes between healthy human individuals. CD45RO-negative, CCR7-positively selected cells formed the naive CD8 fraction, excluding terminally differentiated effector memory CD45RA+ cells. The table came from immunoSEQ multiplex PCR; TCRdb's copy has only in-frame clones and leaves some out. The top ten clones hold around 1.1% of a sample with over 2 million clones, around 96% of them seen once. The sample was naive CD8+ T cells sorted from blood. The receptors derive from a man aged 18 to 30 in good health.

The V and J genes are TRBV6-5 and TRBJ1-2; 8 bases match TRBD1. The CDR3 extends over 15 amino acids. The ends lost 6 bases at V and 7 bases at J; junction bases unmatched: 13. The germline V gene has CDR1 MNHEY and CDR2 SVGAGI. For the CDR3, the DNA is TGTGCCAGCAGGGCCGGGACAGGTAGCCTGAGTGGCTACACCTTC. Protein sequence: CASRAGTGSLSGYTF.

This clone has just a few counts. The chain has TRBV19 and TRBJ1-5; 11 bases are a match to TRBD1. The CDR3 runs 16 residues. Per the germline V gene, CDR1 is LNHDA and CDR2 is SQIVND (reference sequence). Unmatched junction bases numbered 5, after V lost 4 bases and J lost 3 bases. CDR3 in amino acids: CASSTDRGRVNQPQHF. In DNA, the CDR3 is TGTGCCAGTAGTACGGACAGGGGGCGAGTCAATCAGCCCCAGCATTTT.

This clone was observed once. The chain joins TRBV6-5 to TRBJ2-7; D not certain. CDR1 and CDR2 from the germline V gene are MNHEY and SVGAGI. The length of the CDR3 is 15 residues. Deletions cut 2 bases from V and 9 bases from J, with 20 bases between. DNA for the CDR3: TGTGCCAGCAGTTACGGCGTTTGGTTTAAATCTTGGCAGTACTTC. Its protein is CASSYGVWFKSWQYF.

The chain joins TRBV5-6 to TRBJ2-2; D is possibly TRBD1 or TRBD2 (5 bases each). V lost 4 bases to trimming and J lost 3 bases, with 7 bases between them. Germline V lookup: CDR1 SGHDT, CDR2 YYEEEE. The CDR3 extends over 13 amino acids. CDR3 in amino acids: CASSPGHTGELFF. In DNA form, the CDR3 reads TGTGCCAGCAGCCCGGGACACACCGGGGAGCTGTTTTTT.

The rearrangement joins TRBV28 to TRBJ1-2; 7 positions match TRBD1. Germline V gene data show CDR1 as MDHEN and CDR2 as SYDVKM. The junction had 7 bases not matched to a gene; V was cut back by 2 bases and J by 4 bases. This CDR3 region has 15 residues. CDR3 bases: TGTGCCAGCAGTTTAGTCAGGGGGTCTGCCTATGGCTACACCTTC. Translating gives CASSLVRGSAYGYTF.

The chain carries TRBV13 and TRBJ2-7, with 10 bases fitting TRBD1. Losses at the gene ends were 4 bases for V and 5 bases for J; bases not matched to a gene: 5. CDR3 length: 14 residues. Germline CDR1 reads PRHDT; CDR2 reads FYEKMQ (reference sequence). The CDR3 region has the DNA TGTGCCAGCAGCTCCCGGGACAGGGGAGACGAGCAGTACTTC. It yields the protein CASSSRDRGDEQYF. The full variable domain, with the rest looked up from reference TRBV13 and TRBJ2-7, is AAGVIQSPRHLIKEKRETATLKCYPIPRHDTVYWYQQGPGQDPQFLISFYEKMQSDKGSIPDRFSAQQFSDYHSELNMSSLELGDSALYFCASSSRDRGDEQYFGPGTRLTVT.

The CDR3 DNA sequence: TGTGCCAGCAGTGGGACAGTCTCCTATGGCTACACCTTC. Protein sequence: CASSGTVSYGYTF. The chain uses TRBV28 and TRBJ1-2, with TRBD1 identical over 7 bases. Unmatched junction bases numbered 4, after V lost 5 bases and J lost 4 bases. Germline CDR1 and CDR2: MDHEN and SYDVKM. CDR3 length equals 13 residues.

The chain has TRBV12-5 and TRBJ2-5; D is undetermined. Germline V gene data show CDR1 as LGHNT and CDR2 as FRNRAP. Deletions cut 4 bases from V and 5 bases from J, with 14 bases between. This CDR3 region has 14 residues. In nucleotides, the CDR3 is TGTGCTAGTGGTTCGACACGGACCGGGGAGACCCAGTACTTC. It yields the protein CASGSTRTGETQYF.

On this clone itself: A much larger clone is a single base away; this may be a read error. Other nucleotide sequences in the sample specify the same CDR3. This sequence joins TRBV4-3 and TRBJ2-7; 11 positions match TRBD1. This CDR3 comprises 14 residues. The V segment lost 6 bases and the J segment 3 bases; nucleotides outside the gene matches: 4. CDR1 and CDR2 (germline): LGHNA, YSLEER. CDR3 in amino acids: CASSPGTGGYEQYF. CDR3 DNA sequence: TGCGCCAGCAGTCCCGGGACAGGGGGCTACGAGCAGTACTTC.

V and J are TRBV20-1 and TRBJ2-5; D is ambiguous. Germline V lookup: CDR1 DFQATT, CDR2 SNEGSKA (reference sequence). The length of the CDR3 is 11 residues. V lost 3 bases and J 4 bases, leaving 6 bases between the germline ends. The CDR3 nucleotides are TGCAGTGCTAGGATGGTAGAGACCCAGTACTTC. Its translation: CSARMVETQYF.

This chain connects TRBV5-6 to TRBJ1-2, with D unclear. Germline assignment: CDR1 SGHDT and CDR2 YYEEEE. V gave up 4 bases and J gave up 2 bases, with 9 bases separating them. The CDR3 consists of 13 residues. For the CDR3, the DNA is TGTGCCAGCAGCCCCCCTGAGAACTATGGCTACACCTTC. It codes for CASSPPENYGYTF. Complete variable domain (other parts from reference TRBV5-6 and TRBJ1-2): DAGVTQSPTHLIKTRGQQVTLRCSPKSGHDTVSWYQQALGQGPQFIFQYYEEEERQRGNFPDRFSGHQFPNYSSELNVNALLLGDSALYLCASSPPENYGYTFGSGTRLTVV.

The chain recombines TRBV19 with TRBJ1-5; 8 bases match TRBD1. The CDR3 spans 15 residues. The V gene's germline CDR1 is LNHDA and CDR2 SQIVND (reference sequence). The V gene end was trimmed by 5 bases and the J gene end by 6 bases; junction bases not matched to a gene: 9. CDR3 sequence (DNA): TGTGCCAGTAGTTCGGACAGGGAGGGGAGTCAGCCCCAGCATTTT. Its protein is CASSSDREGSQPQHF.

The CDR3 here is CASSYTRQYPDTQYF. The CDR3 region has the DNA TGTGCCAGCAGTTACACTCGGCAGTACCCAGATACGCAGTATTTT. This sequence joins TRBV6-5 and TRBJ2-3; D gene unclear. V gave up 2 bases and J gave up 4 bases, with 13 bases separating them. The CDR3 sequence is 15 residues long. Germline V gene sequence: CDR1 MNHEY, CDR2 SVGAGI.

The chain is built from TRBV29-1 and TRBJ2-7; 9 bases are a match to TRBD1. The length of the CDR3 is 14 residues. V trimming: 4 bases; J trimming: 5 bases; junction bases outside the gene matches: 9. Germline values: CDR1 SQVTM, CDR2 ANQGSEA. Here the CDR3 DNA reads TGCAGCGTTGTTCAACAGGGACAGGGCCACGAGCAGTACTTC. Translated, it gives CSVVQQGQGHEQYF.

The chain combines TRBV6-1 with TRBJ1-5, with 7 bases identical to TRBD1. Germline V gene lookup returns CDR1 MNHNS and CDR2 SASEGT. This CDR3 contains 16 residues. Germline trimming cut 0 bases from V and 3 bases from J; bases unmatched to any gene: 5. The CDR3 region is CASSEAGDSFNQPQHF. As DNA, the CDR3 is TGTGCCAGCAGTGAAGCGGGGGACAGCTTCAATCAGCCCCAGCATTTT.

This chain connects TRBV19 to TRBJ1-4; D is possibly TRBD1 (5 bases). Deletions cut 5 bases from V and 0 bases from J, with 10 bases between. The V gene's germline CDR1 is LNHDA and CDR2 SQIVND (reference sequence). The CDR3 covers 15 residues. CDR3 region: CASSLTAATNEKLFF. Written as DNA, the CDR3 is TGTGCCAGTAGTTTGACAGCGGCAACTAATGAAAAACTGTTTTTT. The full variable domain, with the rest looked up from reference TRBV19 and TRBJ1-4, is DGGITQSPKYLFRKEGQNVTLSCEQNLNHDAMYWYRQDPGQGLRLIYYSQIVNDFQKGDIAEGYSVSREKKESFPLTVTSAQKNPTAFYLCASSLTAATNEKLFFGSGTQLSVL.

The genes are TRBV11-2 and TRBJ2-7; 8 bases align to TRBD2. Trimming cost V 1 base and J 1 base; bases outside gene matches: 3. The CDR3 consists of 15 residues. Germline V CDR1 and CDR2: SGHAT, FQNNGV. The CDR3 coding sequence is TGTGCCAGCAGCTTAGCCGAGCGGGGGTCCTACGAGCAGTACTTC. Translation: CASSLAERGSYEQYF.

About this clone: Other DNA sequences from this sample encode an identical CDR3 as well. The V gene is TRBV28, the J gene TRBJ2-7; D not resolved. Trimming took off 1 base at V and 1 base at J, with 8 bases between the two ends. The germline V gene has CDR1 MDHEN and CDR2 SYDVKM. The CDR3 extends over 14 amino acids. CDR3 coding DNA: TGTGCCAGCAGTTTATCCGGCAGTTCCTACGAGCAGTACTTC. Encoded protein: CASSLSGSSYEQYF. Filled out from reference TRBV28 and TRBJ2-7, the complete variable domain reads DVKVTQSSRYLVKRTGEKVFLECVQDMDHENMFWYRQDPGLGLRLIYFSYDVKMKEKGDIPEGYSVSREKKERFSLILESASTNQTSMYLCASSLSGSSYEQYFGPGTRLTVT.

The V call is TRBV28, the J call TRBJ2-3; D is perhaps TRBD2 (6 bases). V was cut by 6 bases and J by 0 bases, with 19 bases left in between. This CDR3 comprises 17 residues. CDR1 is MDHEN and CDR2 is SYDVKM in the germline V gene. The CDR3 sequence is CASSSSVEGLSTDTQYF. The CDR3 DNA reads TGTGCCAGCAGCTCTTCCGTGGAGGGCTTAAGCACAGATACGCAGTATTTT.

The J gene is TRBJ2-7, the V gene TRBV9; 8 bases map to TRBD2. Germline assignment: CDR1 SGDLS and CDR2 YYNGEE. The CDR3 has 15 amino acids. V was clipped by 1 base and J by 0 bases; unmatched bases: 3. The CDR3 nucleotides read TGTGCCAGCAGCGTATACAGCGGGAGCTCCTACGAGCAGTACTTC. Protein: CASSVYSGSSYEQYF.

The V gene is TRBV4-1, the J gene TRBJ2-5; D could derive from TRBD1 or TRBD2 (5 bases each). The V gene's germline CDR1 is MGHRA and CDR2 YSYEKL. The ends were cut back, 5 bases at V and 4 bases at J, with 17 bases in the middle. This CDR3 contains 15 residues. The CDR3 spells CASSYSLGERETQYF. The CDR3 DNA sequence: TGCGCCAGCAGCTACTCGCTGGGGGAGAGAGAGACCCAGTACTTC.

The chain has TRBV5-5 and TRBJ1-2, with TRBD1 matching over 8 bases. Per the germline V gene, CDR1 is SGHKS and CDR2 is YYEKEE (reference sequence). This CDR3 contains 16 residues. Losses at the gene ends were 0 bases for V and 1 base for J; bases not matched to a gene: 5. CDR3 DNA sequence: TGTGCCAGCAGCTTGGACGGACAGGGACTTAACTATGGCTACACCTTC. This translates into CASSLDGQGLNYGYTF.

On this clone itself: Other DNA sequences from this sample encode an identical CDR3 as well. The chain joins TRBV7-9 to TRBJ2-3; possibly TRBD1 for D (6 bases). The CDR3 covers 11 residues. Per the germline V gene, CDR1 is SEHNR and CDR2 is FQNEAQ (reference sequence). Between the trimmed V and J ends, which lost 5 bases and 6 bases, there was a span of 6 bases. CDR3 sequence (DNA): TGTGCCAGCAGCCAGGGGGATACGCAGTATTTT. Its translation is CASSQGDTQYF. The full variable domain, rest sourced from reference TRBV7-9 and TRBJ2-3, is DTGVSQNPRHKITKRGQNVTFRCDPISEHNRLYWYRQTLGQGPEFLTYFQNEAQLEKSRLLSDRFSAERPKGSFSTLEIQRTEQGDSAMYLCASSQGDTQYFGPGTRLTVL.

The rearrangement joins TRBV5-4 to TRBJ2-3; TRBD1 matches 9 bases. V dropped 1 base and J dropped 2; count of bases not matched to a gene: 2. The CDR3 loop spans 15 amino acids. CDR1 and CDR2 from the germline V gene are SGHNT and YYREEE (reference sequence). The CDR3 protein is CASSLWDRATDTQYF. In nucleotides, the CDR3 is TGTGCCAGCAGCTTGTGGGACAGGGCCACAGATACGCAGTATTTT.